The 8 T cell receptor beta chains below were found in one sample sequenced in a study of low-dose radiotherapy and immunotherapy resistance in tumors. Time point reported: before trial treatment. Alpha and beta chains were covered, as first-strand cDNA relied on TRAV- and TRBV-specific primers. The PCR that amplified TCRs ran for about 20 cycles, relying on a constant-region primer and a V-primer adapter. TCRdb re-called the reads with MiXCR, one entry per CDR3 protein. The profile covers tens of thousands of distinct CDR3 sequences, with roughly a sixth appearing a single time and 2.5% to 3% taken by the ten largest. Here the sequenced sample was PBMCs, taken before treatment. These receptors all come from a male donor with prostate cancer.

This clonotype was observed a single time. The gene calls are TRBV6-2 or TRBV6-3 and TRBJ2-7, with D perhaps being TRBD1 or TRBD2 (5 bases each). The germline gives CDR1 MNHEY, CDR2 SVGEGT. The CDR3 has 14 amino acids. V lost 11 bases and J 1 base, leaving 18 bases between the germline ends. Here the CDR3 reads CACHSGTESYEQYF. DNA of the CDR3: TGTGCCTGCCACTCCGGGACGGAGTCCTACGAGCAGTACTTC.

V and J are TRBV2 and TRBJ2-5; D ambiguous. Trimming removed 3 bases from V and 7 bases from J, with 0 bases in between. The CDR3 is made up of 9 amino acids. Germline CDR1 is SNHLY and CDR2 is FYNNEI. The CDR3 DNA reads TGTGCCAGCAGTGAGACCCAGTACTTC. It specifies CASSETQYF.

This chain joins TRBV11-2 and TRBJ2-1; D uncertain. CDR3 length equals 12 residues. From germline, CDR1 is SGHAT and CDR2 FQNNGV. V lost 5 bases, J lost 5 bases, and 7 bases lay in between. CDR3 region: CASSPRNNEQFF. For the CDR3, the DNA is TGTGCCAGCAGCCCCCGTAACAATGAGCAGTTCTTC.

Worth noting for this clonotype: A far larger clone is one nucleotide away, so this likely arose from a read error. This sequence joins TRBV7-2 and TRBJ2-7; D unresolved. Per germline, CDR1 SGHTA and CDR2 FQGNSA. The germline V and J ends were trimmed by 5 bases and 3 bases, with 5 bases remaining between them. This CDR3 spans 11 amino acids. CDR3 residues: CASSQLYEQYF. The CDR3, as DNA: TGTGCCAGCAGCCAACTCTACGAGCAGTACTTC.

This clonotype has at least ten counts. The CDR3 DNA follows: TGTGCCAGCACCTCCGGGTTAGCTGACACAGATACGCAGTATTTT. It specifies CASTSGLADTDTQYF. The J gene is TRBJ2-3, the V gene TRBV6-2 or TRBV6-3, with D unresolved. V was cut by 7 bases and J by 2 bases, with 16 bases left in between. The CDR3 has 15 residues. CDR1 and CDR2 (germline): MNHEY, SVGEGT.

This clonotype has a count of ten or more. The chain is built from TRBV4-2 and TRBJ2-3; the D gene is possibly TRBD1 (6 bases). Germline assignment: CDR1 LGHNA and CDR2 YNFKEQ. The V and J ends lost 4 bases and 2 bases respectively, with 16 bases between them. The CDR3 contains 16 residues. The CDR3 bases are TGTGCCAGCAGCCGCGATCGGGACACAGTCACAGATACGCAGTATTTT. The encoded protein is CASSRDRDTVTDTQYF.

A note on this clonotype: This probably arose from a read error, given a far larger clone one base away. The genes are TRBV6-2 or TRBV6-3 and TRBJ1-4; 8 bases map to TRBD1. From germline, CDR1 is MNHEY and CDR2 SVGEGT. V lost 7 bases and J lost 8; bases outside the gene matches: 12. There are 15 residues in the CDR3. The DNA for the CDR3 is TGTGCCAGCAACCAAAATAGACAGGGGCGCGAAAAACTGTTTTTT. Its translation is CASNQNRQGREKLFF.

This clonotype has a count of ten or more. The chain combines TRBV19 with TRBJ2-3; a possible D gene is TRBD2 (5 bases). The CDR3 spans 15 residues. Deletions cut 5 bases from V and 4 bases from J, with 16 bases between. The germline V gene has CDR1 LNHDA and CDR2 SQIVND (reference sequence). The CDR3 loop reads CASSPPDVRADTQYF. As DNA, the CDR3 is TGTGCCAGTAGTCCTCCGGACGTGAGGGCAGATACGCAGTATTTT.